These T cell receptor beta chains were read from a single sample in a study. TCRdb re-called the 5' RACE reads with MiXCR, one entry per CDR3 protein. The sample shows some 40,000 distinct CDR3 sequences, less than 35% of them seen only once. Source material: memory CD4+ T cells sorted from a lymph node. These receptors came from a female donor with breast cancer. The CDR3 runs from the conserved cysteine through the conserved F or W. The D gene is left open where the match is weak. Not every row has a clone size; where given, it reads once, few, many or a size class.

TGCGCCAGCAGCGGACTAGCCGACGCTAAAGAGACCCAGTACTTC,CASSGLADAKETQYF,TRBJ2-5,few,TRBV5-1,TRBD2
TGTGCCAGCAGTGAAGCTGGAGGGGATGGCTACACCTTC,CASSEAGGDGYTF,TRBJ1-2,.,TRBV6-1,.
TGCGCCAGCACATATGGCGGGAGTTCCACAGATACGCAGTATTTT,CASTYGGSSTDTQYF,TRBJ2-3,few,TRBV5-1,TRBD2
TGCAGTGCCCGAGAAGGTAGCGGGACTTCCTACGAGCAGTACTTC,CSAREGSGTSYEQYF,TRBJ2-7,.,TRBV20-1,TRBD2
TGCGCCAGCAGCCAAGGAAACAGGAGAGGTCCGTCCCGGGAGCTGTTTTTT,CASSQGNRRGPSRELFF,TRBJ2-2,few,TRBV4-1,.
TGTGCCAGCTCAACGTACAGGGGTGGAGAGACCCAGTACTTC,CASSTYRGGETQYF,TRBJ2-5,.,TRBV27,TRBD1
TGTGCCATCAGTGAGGGACAGGGTGTCCACTTC,CAISEGQGVHF,TRBJ2-7,few,TRBV10-3,TRBD1
TGTGCCAGCAGTTCCAGGGGTCAGCCCCAGCATTTT,CASSSRGQPQHF,TRBJ1-5,many,TRBV6-6,.
TGCAGCGTTGAGATCCGGACGCCCTACGAGCAGTACTTC,CSVEIRTPYEQYF,TRBJ2-7,many,TRBV29-1,.
TGTGCCAGCAGCGAACGGACAGGGTGGAACACCGGGGAGCTGTTTTTT,CASSERTGWNTGELFF,TRBJ2-2,.,TRBV7-2,TRBD1
TGTGCCAGCAGTCCAAATAGGGGGATGCTGGATGGCTACACCTTC,CASSPNRGMLDGYTF,TRBJ1-2,.,TRBV28,.
TGTGCCAGCAGTCACAGGACAGGCAGATCTCCTGGCTTTGGGGCCAACGTCCTGACTTTC,CASSHRTGRSPGFGANVLTF,TRBJ2-6,few,TRBV27,TRBD1
TGTGCCAGCAGCCAAGATCTCAGCGGGGGGGCCCTTCAAGAGACCCAGTACTTC,CASSQDLSGGALQETQYF,TRBJ2-5,few,TRBV4-2,TRBD2
TGTGCCAGCACGCACGGGACAGGGAACACCGGGGAGCTGTTTTTT,CASTHGTGNTGELFF,TRBJ2-2,.,TRBV27,TRBD1
TGTGCCAGCAGTTTAGCGGGTGTCAACAATGAGCAGTTCTTC,CASSLAGVNNEQFF,TRBJ2-1,.,TRBV28,.
TGTGCCAGCAGTGAAGAAACTAGCGGGAGTAATGAGCAGTTCTTC,CASSEETSGSNEQFF,TRBJ2-1,few,TRBV6-1,TRBD2
TGCAGCGTTGATGGGGGCCGGGGCACCGGGGAGCTGTTTTTT,CSVDGGRGTGELFF,TRBJ2-2,many,TRBV29-1,.
TGTGCCAGCAGCGGACAGGGATATTCACCCCTCCACTTT,CASSGQGYSPLHF,TRBJ1-6,few,TRBV28,TRBD1
TGTGCCAGCACCCGGGACAGGAACTATGGCTACACCTTC,CASTRDRNYGYTF,TRBJ1-2,.,TRBV21-1,.
TGCGCCAGCAGCCAAGAGCAAGCTGGGAGCACAGATACGCAGTATTTT,CASSQEQAGSTDTQYF,TRBJ2-3,once,TRBV4-1,.
TGTGCCAGCAGCTTAGGGACAGCGAACACCGGGGAGCTGTTTTTT,CASSLGTANTGELFF,TRBJ2-2,.,TRBV11-3,.
TGTGCCAGTAGTGCCACTAGGCTAAGCTCCTACAATGAGCAGTTCTTC,CASSATRLSSYNEQFF,TRBJ2-1,.,TRBV19,.